Below are 32 T cell receptor beta chains sequenced from a single sample in a study of T cell responses to AZD1222 COVID-19 vaccine. Profiling relied on immunoSEQ multiplex PCR, and the TCRdb table lists in-frame clones only, not all of them. The sample lists fewer than 45,000 clones; about 83% were seen once. The sample in question was peripheral blood, obtained on day 0 of AZD1222 vaccination. These receptors were taken from an adult in good health.

The chain employs TRBV28 and TRBJ1-5, with D maybe TRBD1 (6 bases). The CDR3 length is 14 residues. V lost 7 bases to trimming and J lost 5 bases, with 15 bases between them. The germline gives CDR1 MDHEN, CDR2 SYDVKM. CDR3 bases: TGTGCCAGCACAAAACAGGGTAACTATCAGCCCCAGCATTTT. This codes for CASTKQGNYQPQHF. Full variable domain (rest looked up from reference TRBV28 and TRBJ1-5): DVKVTQSSRYLVKRTGEKVFLECVQDMDHENMFWYRQDPGLGLRLIYFSYDVKMKEKGDIPEGYSVSREKKERFSLILESASTNQTSMYLCASTKQGNYQPQHFGDGTRLSIL.

The gene calls are TRBV11-1 and TRBJ2-7; D not certain. V shed 5 bases and J shed 4 bases, with 12 bases lying between them. CDR3 length equals 13 residues. The germline CDR1 and CDR2 sequences are SGHAT and FQDESV (reference sequence). Here the CDR3 reads CASSPAGIYEQYF. As DNA, the CDR3 is TGTGCCAGCAGCCCAGCTGGGATTTACGAGCAGTACTTC.

The gene calls are TRBV3-1 (or the pseudogene TRBV3-2) and TRBJ2-5, with 7 bases matching TRBD1. The V and J ends lost 4 bases and 5 bases, in that order; junction bases with no gene match: 4. This CDR3 comprises 13 residues. CDR1 LGHDT and CDR2 YNNKEL come from the germline V gene (reference sequence). CDR3 amino acids: CASSRQGDETQYF. DNA for the CDR3: TGTGCCAGCAGCCGACAGGGAGACGAGACCCAGTACTTC.

This clone is a singleton in its sample. This chain links TRBV5-4 with TRBJ1-2, with TRBD1 matching 8 bases. Unmatched junction bases numbered 16, after V lost 4 bases and J lost 8 bases. Germline assignment: CDR1 SGHNT and CDR2 YYREEE (reference sequence). This CDR3 spans 16 amino acids. CDR3 sequence (DNA): TGTGCCAGCAGCGGGGGCCCCGGACAGGGTTTAATCGGCTACACCTTC. Its protein product is CASSGGPGQGLIGYTF.

The V call is TRBV19, the J call TRBJ2-7; TRBD2 matches 7 bases. The junction had 8 bases not matched to a gene; V was cut back by 9 bases and J by 3 bases. The germline gives CDR1 LNHDA, CDR2 SQIVND (reference sequence). The CDR3 totals 13 residues. CDR3 nucleotide sequence: TGTGCCAGCGGGGCGGGGGTGGACTACGAGCAGTACTTC. It is translated as CASGAGVDYEQYF.

V and J are TRBV6-1 and TRBJ1-5; D remains ambiguous. Trimming cost V 3 bases and J 6 bases, with 3 bases left between them. The CDR3 runs 11 residues. CDR1 and CDR2 from the germline V gene are MNHNS and SASEGT. The CDR3 sequence is CASSDRQPQHF. CDR3 coding DNA: TGTGCCAGCAGTGATCGTCAGCCCCAGCATTTT.

This chain joins TRBV28 and TRBJ1-2; the D is unclear. The CDR3 contains 13 residues. Trimming took off 8 bases at V and 10 bases at J, with 20 bases between the two ends. CDR1 and CDR2 from the germline V gene are MDHEN and SYDVKM. CDR3: CASLRAGSDPYTF. CDR3 nucleotide sequence: TGTGCCAGCCTGAGGGCGGGGTCCGATCCCTACACCTTC.

The rearrangement joins TRBV4-1 to TRBJ2-7; maybe TRBD2 (7 bases). Per the germline V gene, CDR1 is MGHRA and CDR2 is YSYEKL. Trimming shortened V by 4 bases and J by 3 bases, and 16 bases separated the two germline ends. The CDR3 is 15 residues long. Written as DNA, the CDR3 is TGCGCCAGCAGCCCCGGAGGGGGGAGGGGCTACGAGCAGTACTTC. Translated: CASSPGGGRGYEQYF.

Concerning this clone itself: One end of the junction varies from germline; a read error may be responsible. This CDR3 reads CASGSGLAGPRHF. CDR3 bases: TGTGCTAGTGGCTCCGGACTAGCGGGGCCTAGGCACTTC. The chain combines TRBV12-5 with TRBJ2-7; 12 positions agree with TRBD2. The CDR3 has 13 amino acids. The V gene's germline CDR1 is LGHNT and CDR2 FRNRAP.

The J gene is TRBJ2-2, the V gene TRBV2, with 14 nucleotides matching TRBD2. Germline values: CDR1 SNHLY, CDR2 FYNNEI. Germline trimming cut 7 bases from V and 4 bases from J; bases unmatched to any gene: 8. The CDR3 covers 17 residues. The chain's CDR3 is CASTMTSGRAGTGELFF. CDR3 DNA: TGTGCCAGCACCATGACTAGCGGGAGGGCCGGCACCGGGGAGCTGTTTTTT.

The chain has TRBV18 and TRBJ1-5; a possible D gene is TRBD1 (5 bases). The CDR3 consists of 13 residues. V dropped 3 bases and J dropped 15 bases, with 18 bases sitting between them. CDR1 and CDR2 (germline): KGHSH, LQKENI. CDR3 residues: CASSPAGDAKRHF. CDR3 sequence (DNA): TGTGCCAGCTCACCCGCCGGGGACGCAAAGAGGCATTTT.

The V gene is TRBV24-1, the J gene TRBJ2-3, with 10 bases aligning to TRBD2. Germline-derived CDR1 and CDR2 are KGHDR and SFDVKD. The J segment lost 1 base and the V segment lost 7 bases, leaving 7 bases of the junction unmatched. The CDR3 has 16 amino acids. The DNA of the CDR3 is TGTGCCACCAGCTACACTAGCGGGGCTGGCACAGATACGCAGTATTTT. Translating it yields CATSYTSGAGTDTQYF.

V usage is TRBV25-1 and J usage is TRBJ1-6; D is ambiguous. CDR3 size: 16 residues. CDR1 is MGHDK and CDR2 is SYGVNS in the germline V gene. V lost 3 bases, J lost 6 bases, and 15 bases lay in between. Here the CDR3 DNA reads TGTGCCAGCAGTGATCTAATGGCCAGTTCTAATTCACCCCTCCACTTT. This encodes CASSDLMASSNSPLHF.

In nucleotides, the CDR3 is TGCAGCGCCGGGACAGGGGGACAGCCCCAGCATTTT. It is translated as CSAGTGGQPQHF. This chain joins TRBV29-1 and TRBJ1-5, with 11 bases matching TRBD1. The CDR3 length is 12 residues. With V trimmed by 7 bases and J by 7 bases, 3 bases remained unmatched. Germline values: CDR1 SQVTM, CDR2 ANQGSEA.

This chain joins TRBV28 and TRBJ1-1; 7 nucleotides agree with TRBD1. The CDR3 has 12 amino acids. V dropped 5 bases and J dropped 10; count of bases not matched to a gene: 7. Germline V gene sequence: CDR1 MDHEN, CDR2 SYDVKM. CDR3 bases: TGTGCCAGCAGTCTGAGACAGGGTAGAGCTTTCTTT. This translates into CASSLRQGRAFF.

The chain carries TRBV10-3 and TRBJ1-5; the D gene is possibly TRBD1 (5 bases). V was clipped by 3 bases and J by 0 bases, with 9 bases between them. The germline CDR1 and CDR2 sequences are ENHRY and SYGVKD. This CDR3 is 15 amino acids long. This chain's CDR3 is CAISDQGYSNQPQHF. Here the CDR3 DNA reads TGTGCCATCAGTGATCAGGGCTATAGCAATCAGCCCCAGCATTTT.

The chain has TRBV28 and TRBJ2-1; 8 nucleotides line up with TRBD1. V dropped 3 bases and J dropped 1; count of bases not matched to a gene: 11. Germline assignment: CDR1 MDHEN and CDR2 SYDVKM. The CDR3 is made up of 18 amino acids. This CDR3 reads CASSFVDRGLGSYNEQFF. DNA of the CDR3: TGTGCCAGCAGTTTTGTCGACAGGGGCCTCGGTTCCTACAATGAGCAGTTCTTC.

As DNA, the CDR3 is TGTGCCAGCAGCTTAGGAGACGCGAGGAACACTGAAGCTTTCTTT. Translation gives CASSLGDARNTEAFF. The chain uses TRBV7-9 and TRBJ1-1; D gene unclear. CDR1 is SEHNR, CDR2 FQNEAQ, per germline (reference sequence). Between the trimmed V and J ends, which lost 1 base and 1 base, there was a span of 10 bases. The CDR3 loop spans 15 amino acids.

This clone was picked up one time. The genes are TRBV4-1 and TRBJ2-5; D not certain. V was trimmed by 1 base and J by 5 bases, leaving 14 bases between them. The V gene's germline CDR1 is MGHRA and CDR2 YSYEKL. The CDR3 has 15 residues. DNA for the CDR3: TGCGCCAGCAGCCAAGGGAATAGAGAGTCCGAGACCCAGTACTTC. Translated: CASSQGNRESETQYF.

The chain joins TRBV28 to TRBJ1-1; TRBD1 is a possible D gene (5 bases). From germline, CDR1 is MDHEN and CDR2 SYDVKM. The CDR3 sequence is 12 residues long. V lost 8 bases to trimming and J lost 3 bases, with 10 bases between them. CDR3 region: CASFGTDTEAFF. CDR3 in DNA: TGTGCCAGCTTCGGGACGGACACTGAAGCTTTCTTT.

This sequence joins TRBV7-2 and TRBJ2-7; D is possibly TRBD1 (6 bases). This CDR3 spans 15 amino acids. Germline V gene sequence: CDR1 SGHTA, CDR2 FQGNSA. The germline V and J ends were trimmed by 1 base and 1 base, with 11 bases remaining between them. The CDR3 loop is CASSLVTGNSYEQYF. The CDR3 nucleotides read TGTGCCAGCAGCTTAGTGACAGGAAATTCCTACGAGCAGTACTTC. Variable domain in full (rest from reference TRBV7-2 and TRBJ2-7): GAGVSQSPSNKVTEKGKDVELRCDPISGHTALYWYRQSLGQGLEFLIYFQGNSAPDKSGLPSDRFSAERTGGSVSTLTIQRTQQEDSAVYLCASSLVTGNSYEQYFGPGTRLTVT.

The chain couples TRBV9 to TRBJ2-3; 8 nucleotides line up with TRBD1. The CDR3 totals 16 residues. CDR1 is SGDLS, CDR2 YYNGEE, per germline. After removal of 2 bases from V and 1 base from J, the junction contained 6 bases not matched to a gene. CDR3 protein: CASSVTPGQGTDTQYF. The DNA of the CDR3 is TGTGCCAGCAGCGTTACTCCGGGACAGGGCACAGATACGCAGTATTTT.

V and J are TRBV11-2 and TRBJ1-4; D not certain. Germline loops: CDR1 SGHAT, CDR2 FQNNGV. V lost 3 bases, J lost 7 bases, and 9 bases lay in between. The CDR3 sequence is 13 residues long. DNA of the CDR3: TGTGCCAGCAGCTTGGGAAGCGGTGAAAAACTGTTTTTT. This encodes CASSLGSGEKLFF.

The chain combines TRBV7-9 with TRBJ2-2, with D perhaps matching TRBD2 (6 bases). Germline V gene lookup returns CDR1 SEHNR and CDR2 FQNEAQ (reference sequence). The CDR3 is 15 residues long. Trimming cost V 8 bases and J 1 base, with 14 bases left between them. CDR3: CASESGAGNTGELFF. In DNA form, the CDR3 reads TGTGCCAGCGAGTCGGGAGCAGGGAACACCGGGGAGCTGTTTTTT.

The chain joins TRBV20-1 to TRBJ2-5; the D is unclear. V was cut by 2 bases and J by 3 bases, with 4 bases left in between. Germline CDR1 DFQATT, CDR2 SNEGSKA (reference sequence). CDR3 length: 11 amino acids. The chain's CDR3 is CSARRKETQYF. As DNA, the CDR3 is TGCAGTGCTAGAAGAAAAGAGACCCAGTACTTC.

The V gene is TRBV2, the J gene TRBJ2-7, with no clear D. Trimming stripped 6 bases from V and 2 bases from J, with 8 bases between. Germline V gene data show CDR1 as SNHLY and CDR2 as FYNNEI. The CDR3 is 12 residues long. Here the CDR3 reads CASRYLPYEQYF. DNA of the CDR3: TGTGCCAGCAGATACCTTCCCTACGAGCAGTACTTC.

The chain recombines TRBV5-4 with TRBJ2-2, with D possibly TRBD2 on 5 matching bases. CDR3 length equals 16 residues. Germline-derived CDR1 and CDR2 are SGHNT and YYREEE (reference sequence). Deletions cut 4 bases from V and 4 bases from J, with 17 bases between. Written as DNA, the CDR3 is TGTGCCAGCAGCCCCCGAGTGAGGGTTGGCACCGGGGAGCTGTTTTTT. This encodes CASSPRVRVGTGELFF. The full variable domain, in which reference TRBV5-4 and TRBJ2-2 provide the parts outside the CDR3, is ETGVTQSPTHLIKTRGQQVTLRCSSQSGHNTVSWYQQALGQGPQFIFQYYREEENGRGNFPPRFSGLQFPNYSSELNVNALELDDSALYLCASSPRVRVGTGELFFGEGSRLTVL.

The CDR3 spells CASSSLDREGNTEAFF. The CDR3 coding sequence is TGTGCCAGCAGTTCCCTGGACAGAGAGGGTAACACTGAAGCTTTCTTT. The chain has TRBV28 and TRBJ1-1; the D gene is possibly TRBD1 (6 bases). Germline lookup yields CDR1 MDHEN and CDR2 SYDVKM. This CDR3 has 16 amino acids. Trimming removed 4 bases from V and 2 bases from J, with 17 bases in between. The full variable domain, in which reference TRBV28 and TRBJ1-1 provide the parts outside the CDR3, is DVKVTQSSRYLVKRTGEKVFLECVQDMDHENMFWYRQDPGLGLRLIYFSYDVKMKEKGDIPEGYSVSREKKERFSLILESASTNQTSMYLCASSSLDREGNTEAFFGQGTRLTVV.

V gene TRBV5-6 combines with J gene TRBJ2-5; D may correspond to TRBD1 or TRBD2 (5 bases each). The CDR3 runs to 14 residues. V was cut by 4 bases and J by 3 bases, with 13 bases left in between. Germline CDR1 SGHDT, CDR2 YYEEEE. DNA of the CDR3: TGTGCCAGCAGCCCGGGGACGGCGAAAGAGACCCAGTACTTC. Its translation is CASSPGTAKETQYF.

The chain employs TRBV2 and TRBJ2-5; 8 bases are shared with TRBD2. The CDR3 spans 14 residues. Trimming at V came to 6 bases and at J to 0 bases, leaving 3 bases not matched to a gene. Germline V gives CDR1 SNHLY, CDR2 FYNNEI. CDR3 loop: CASRTSANQETQYF. CDR3 sequence (DNA): TGTGCCAGCAGGACTAGCGCGAACCAAGAGACCCAGTACTTC.

The rearrangement links TRBV27 to TRBJ2-7; 8 bases fit TRBD2. This CDR3 contains 16 residues. V was pared by 5 bases and J by 4 bases, with 13 bases of the junction left unmatched. CDR1 MNHEY and CDR2 SMNVEV come from the germline V gene (reference sequence). CDR3 nucleotides: TGTGCCAGCAGTGGAGCCGGCGGGAGGAGCAATTACGAGCAGTACTTC. Encoded protein: CASSGAGGRSNYEQYF.

CDR3 sequence reads: CATSQGTQKNEQFF. The CDR3, as DNA: TGTGCCACCAGCCAGGGGACCCAAAAGAATGAGCAGTTCTTC. This chain connects TRBV15 to TRBJ2-1; D perhaps matches TRBD1 (6 bases). The CDR3 sequence is 14 residues long. V was pared by 5 bases and J by 7 bases, with 15 bases between. In germline, CDR1 is LNHNV, CDR2 YYDKDF (reference sequence).